This T cell receptor beta chain was obtained from a study of cytomegalovirus exposure and HLA in healthy donors. Concerning this clone: What it recognizes is unknown.

V lost 3 bases, J lost 7 bases, and 18 bases lay in between. The length of the CDR3 is 15 residues. CDR1 is SNHLY and CDR2 is FYNNEI in the germline V gene. Sequenced by immunoSEQ multiplex PCR; TCRdb stores in-frame clones only, minus some. In the table there are about 250,000 clones, 80% to 90% of which are singletons. Points from the study as a whole: Per published reports, the classifier diagnosed cytomegalovirus status with high specificity and sensitivity. TCR sequences were mostly rare, though some public TCRs occurred in many donors.

The TCR originated in a man between 18 and 29 years old in good health and CMV-seronegative. The chain couples TRBV2 to TRBJ2-5; D perhaps matches TRBD1 (6 bases). Sequences were obtained from PBMCs. The CDR3 bases are TGTGCCAGCAGTGATGAGGCAGGGGCCCAGGTGACCCAGTACTTC. Its protein product is CASSDEAGAQVTQYF. Full variable domain (rest looked up from reference TRBV2 and TRBJ2-5): EPEVTQTPSHQVTQMGQEVILRCVPISNHLYFYWYRQILGQKVEFLVSFYNNEISEKSEIFDDQFSVERPDGSNFTLKIRSTKLEDSAMYFCASSDEAGAQVTQYFGPGTRLLVL.